Listed below are T cell receptor beta chains from one sample, sequenced in a study of T cell responses to AZD1222 COVID-19 vaccine. Sequenced by immunoSEQ multiplex PCR; TCRdb stores in-frame clones only, minus some. There are under 150,000 clones in the sample; 70% to 90% occur only once, and roughly 16% lies in the top ten. The material was peripheral blood, obtained on day 0 of AZD1222 vaccination. All receptors derive from an adult in good health. Each CDR3 is given with its conserved first and last residue. D genes are given only for firm matches. Clone size is not always given. Where it is, it says once, few, many or a class for expanded clones.

d_gene	v_gene	j_gene	abundance	CDR3aa	CDR3nt
NA	TRBV30	TRBJ2-1	NA	CAWRVPAGDGEQFF	TGTGCCTGGAGGGTCCCTGCTGGGGACGGTGAGCAGTTCTTC
NA	TRBV6-5	TRBJ1-2	NA	CASSLEVGDDYTF	TGTGCCAGCAGCCTCGAGGTGGGAGATGACTACACCTTC
NA	TRBV2	TRBJ1-3	NA	CASKGSGNTIYF	TGTGCCAGCAAAGGGTCTGGAAACACCATATATTTT
NA	TRBV21-1	TRBJ2-7	NA	CASSKEEGQSKGEDHEQYF	TGTGCCAGCAGCAAAGAGGAGGGTCAGTCCAAAGGGGAGGACCACGAGCAGTACTTC
NA	TRBV7-9	TRBJ1-2	NA	CASSLASSARSNYGYTF	TGTGCCAGCAGCTTAGCAAGTAGTGCACGTTCAAACTATGGCTACACCTTC
TRBD1	TRBV11-1	TRBJ1-1	NA	CASRDGQGSDTEAFF	TGTGCCAGCAGGGACGGACAGGGGAGCGACACTGAAGCTTTCTTT
NA	TRBV5-8	TRBJ1-2	NA	CASSLYPNVYGYTF	TGTGCCAGCAGCTTGTATCCGAATGTCTATGGCTACACCTTC
NA	TRBV9	TRBJ1-5	NA	CASSVAGTRGQPQHF	TGTGCCAGCAGCGTAGCGGGCACCCGGGGGCAGCCCCAGCATTTT
TRBD1	TRBV7-2	TRBJ1-1	NA	CASSLRQGAPTEAFF	TGTGCCAGCAGCTTAAGACAGGGGGCGCCCACTGAAGCTTTCTTT
NA	TRBV14	TRBJ1-4	NA	CASSQGPVEKLFF	TGTGCCAGCAGCCAAGGTCCAGTTGAAAAACTGTTTTTT
NA	TRBV7-6	TRBJ1-2	NA	CASSPGVTKSQGYTF	TGTGCCAGCAGCCCCGGGGTCACCAAGAGCCAGGGCTACACCTTC
TRBD1	TRBV28	TRBJ1-4	NA	CASSAGGATNEKLFF	TGTGCCAGCAGCGCAGGGGGCGCCACTAATGAAAAACTGTTTTTT
NA	TRBV7-2	TRBJ2-3	NA	CASSFGGSADTQYF	TGTGCCAGCAGCTTTGGGGGTTCAGCGGATACGCAGTATTTT
NA	TRBV5-1	TRBJ1-6	few	CASSSGSYNSPLHF	TGCGCCAGCAGCTCGGGCTCCTATAATTCACCCCTCCACTTT
TRBD1	TRBV10-3	TRBJ2-7	NA	CAISAGQGSYEQYF	TGTGCCATCAGTGCCGGACAGGGGTCTTACGAGCAGTACTTC
TRBD2	TRBV3-1/TRBV3-2	TRBJ2-7	NA	CASSQSRIGLAGGYEQYF	TGTGCCAGCAGCCAATCCCGGATAGGACTAGCGGGGGGGTACGAGCAGTACTTC
NA	TRBV7-3	TRBJ2-1	NA	CASSPRGAGDEQFF	TGTGCCAGCAGCCCCCGGGGTGCGGGTGATGAGCAGTTCTTC
NA	TRBV6-5	TRBJ2-2	NA	CASSYGGATGELFF	TGTGCCAGCAGTTACGGGGGGGCCACCGGGGAGCTGTTTTTT
NA	TRBV2	TRBJ1-2	NA	CASSPASNYGYTF	TGTGCCAGCAGTCCCGCCTCTAACTATGGCTACACCTTC
TRBD1	TRBV18	TRBJ1-1	NA	CASTALGQVDTEAFF	TGTGCCAGCACAGCACTTGGACAGGTTGACACTGAAGCTTTCTTT
TRBD2	TRBV7-8	TRBJ2-7	few	CASSLGLAGTYEQYF	TGTGCCAGCAGCTTAGGGCTAGCGGGGACCTACGAGCAGTACTTC
NA	TRBV6-5	TRBJ1-5	once	CASSPNQPQHF	TGTGCCAGCAGTCCAAATCAGCCCCAGCATTTT
NA	TRBV15	TRBJ1-2	NA	CATSREWGFSSDGYTF	TGTGCCACCAGCAGAGAATGGGGCTTCTCTTCGGATGGCTACACCTTC
NA	TRBV5-1	TRBJ2-7	NA	CASSHGGSYEQYF	TGCGCCAGCAGTCATGGGGGGTCCTACGAGCAGTACTTC
TRBD2	TRBV19	TRBJ2-3	NA	CASRQRGSTDTQYF	TGTGCCAGTCGTCAGCGGGGGAGCACAGATACGCAGTATTTT
NA	TRBV28	TRBJ1-5	NA	CASITGTHQPQHF	TGTGCCAGCATAACAGGGACTCATCAGCCCCAGCATTTT
NA	TRBV19	TRBJ1-1	NA	CASSVAAGRARNEAFF	TGTGCCAGTAGTGTTGCCGCGGGCAGGGCGAGGAATGAAGCTTTCTTT
TRBD1	TRBV28	TRBJ2-5	NA	CASRSGGGEETQYF	TGTGCCAGCCGCTCAGGGGGCGGGGAAGAGACCCAGTACTTC
NA	TRBV12-3/TRBV12-4	TRBJ1-5	NA	CASSLERVTPQHF	TGTGCCAGCAGTTTGGAGAGGGTTACGCCCCAGCATTTT
NA	TRBV11-2	TRBJ2-7	once	CASSFGTDAYEQYF	TGTGCCAGCAGCTTCGGGACGGACGCCTACGAGCAGTACTTC
NA	TRBV12-3/TRBV12-4	TRBJ1-1	NA	CASTTTGQGAFF	TGTGCCAGCACCACGACAGGCCAGGGAGCTTTCTTT
NA	TRBV5-4	TRBJ2-3	NA	CASSLTGIEYF	TGTGCCAGCAGCTTGACAGGGATAGAGTATTTT
NA	TRBV4-3	TRBJ1-1	NA	CASSQRPGNTEAFF	TGCGCCAGCAGCCAACGGCCGGGTAACACTGAAGCTTTCTTT
NA	TRBV3-1/TRBV3-2	TRBJ1-2	NA	CASSQGGIYGYTF	TGTGCCAGCAGCCAAGGTGGTATCTATGGCTACACCTTC
NA	TRBV11-2	TRBJ1-1	NA	CASSFHQETEAFF	TGTGCCAGCAGCTTCCACCAGGAGACTGAAGCTTTCTTT
TRBD1	TRBV28	TRBJ1-4	NA	CASSPSGGGFQKLFF	TGTGCCAGTTCGCCATCAGGGGGCGGGTTCCAAAAACTGTTTTTT
NA	TRBV18	TRBJ2-3	NA	CASSRLGRLGTDTQYF	TGTGCCAGCTCCCGGTTGGGGCGACTGGGCACAGATACGCAGTATTTT
NA	TRBV7-2	TRBJ1-5	NA	CASSTGRGGNQPQHF	TGTGCCAGCAGCACAGGCAGGGGTGGTAATCAGCCCCAGCATTTT
NA	TRBV4-3	TRBJ1-2	NA	CASSQARQGTYGYTF	TGCGCCAGCAGCCAAGCCCGCCAGGGAACCTATGGCTACACCTTC
NA	TRBV10-2	TRBJ2-7	NA	CASRDGGTLPVEQYF	TGCGCCAGCAGGGATGGCGGGACATTGCCTGTCGAGCAGTACTTC
NA	TRBV7-2	TRBJ2-1	NA	CASSSLGVDEQFF	TGTGCCAGCAGTTCCCTCGGCGTGGATGAGCAGTTCTTC
TRBD1	TRBV28	TRBJ1-1	NA	CASSRQGNTEAFF	TGTGCCAGCAGCCGACAGGGAAACACTGAAGCTTTCTTT
TRBD1	TRBV5-5	TRBJ1-6	few	CASSSLPGGSNSPLHF	TGTGCCAGCAGCTCTCTCCCAGGGGGCTCGAATTCACCCCTCCACTTT
NA	TRBV7-2	TRBJ1-2	NA	CASSFTRDYGYTF	TGTGCCAGCAGCTTTACAAGGGACTATGGCTACACCTTC